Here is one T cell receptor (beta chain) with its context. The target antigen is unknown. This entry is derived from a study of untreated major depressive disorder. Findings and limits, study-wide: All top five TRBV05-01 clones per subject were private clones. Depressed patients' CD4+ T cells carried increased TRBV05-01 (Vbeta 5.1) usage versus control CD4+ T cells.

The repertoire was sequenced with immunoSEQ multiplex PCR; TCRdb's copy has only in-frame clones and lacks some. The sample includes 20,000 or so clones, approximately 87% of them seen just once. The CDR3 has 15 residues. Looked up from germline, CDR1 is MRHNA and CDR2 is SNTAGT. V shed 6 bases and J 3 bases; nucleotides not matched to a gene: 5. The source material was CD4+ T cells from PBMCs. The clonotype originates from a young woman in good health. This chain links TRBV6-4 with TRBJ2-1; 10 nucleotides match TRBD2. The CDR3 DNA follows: TGTGCCAGCAGCGCTGGACTAGCGGTCTACAATGAGCAGTTCTTC. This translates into CASSAGLAVYNEQFF.